Below, 8 T cell receptor beta chains from the same sample are listed, as sequenced in a study of regulatory T cells in long-lasting Graves disease. Described time point: newly diagnosed GD, antithyroid drugs for less than 3 months. There was RNA extracted from PBMCs, and the TCR library was made from it. For TCR beta, libraries came from iRepertoire HTBI primers and Arm-PCR of CDR3 regions. TCRdb passed the multiplex PCR reads through MiXCR, listing each CDR3 protein once. The table lists a few hundred thousand distinct CDR3 sequences, 16% of them singletons. This sample was also put to use in a study of T cells in Graves' hyperthyroidism and ophthalmopathy.

The sample in question was peripheral blood mononuclear cells (PBMCs), obtained at new diagnosis, from a patient treated with antithyroid drugs. The receptors derive from a man aged 35-49 years with Graves disease.

The V and J genes are TRBV2 and TRBJ2-2, with D possibly being TRBD1 or TRBD2 (5 bases each). V dropped 7 bases and J dropped 3 bases, with 15 bases sitting between them. Germline V gene lookup returns CDR1 SNHLY and CDR2 FYNNEI. This CDR3 comprises 15 residues. CDR3 loop: CASTPRDVDTGELFF. The DNA of the CDR3 is TGTGCCAGCACTCCAAGGGACGTGGACACCGGGGAGCTGTTTTTT.

The CDR3, as DNA: TGCGCCAGCAGCCAAACAGGGGGTTGGGAGACCCAGTACTTC. Encoded protein: CASSQTGGWETQYF. The gene calls are TRBV4-3 and TRBJ2-5; 8 nucleotides line up with TRBD1. Trimming cost V 2 bases and J 5 bases; bases outside gene matches: 4. In germline, CDR1 is LGHNA, CDR2 YSLEER. The CDR3 has 14 residues.

In this sample, this clonotype turned up a few times. The chain has TRBV20-1 and TRBJ1-4; D is unclear. Trimming shortened V by 6 bases and J by 8 bases, and 13 bases separated the two germline ends. CDR3 length equals 12 residues. From germline, CDR1 is DFQATT and CDR2 SNEGSKA (reference sequence). For the CDR3, the DNA is TGCAGTGCAAGCGCCCTCCAAGAAAAACTGTTTTTT. This codes for CSASALQEKLFF.

In this sample, this clonotype turned up a few times. This chain links TRBV6-1 with TRBJ1-2; TRBD1 matches 9 bases. The CDR3 runs 15 residues. The germline V gene encodes CDR1 MNHNS and CDR2 SASEGT. Trimming took 6 bases from V and 5 from J; bases not matched to a gene: 10. The CDR3 sequence: CASSGLWGQGYGYTF. The DNA for the CDR3 is TGTGCCAGCAGCGGACTTTGGGGACAGGGATATGGCTACACCTTC.

This clonotype was seen at least ten times. The chain couples TRBV7-8 to TRBJ2-2; maybe TRBD1 (5 bases). The CDR3 runs to 15 residues. CDR1 SGHVS and CDR2 FQNEAQ come from the germline V gene. The V end lost 1 base, the J end lost 4 bases, and 10 bases lay between the germline ends. The CDR3 loop is CASSLVGPITGELFF. The CDR3, as DNA: TGTGCCAGCAGCTTAGTGGGGCCTATCACCGGGGAGCTGTTTTTT.

V is TRBV4-3 and J is TRBJ1-4; D might be TRBD1 (5 bases). V was shortened by 5 bases and J by 4 bases, with 14 bases between the two germline ends. The germline V gene has CDR1 LGHNA and CDR2 YSLEER. This CDR3 spans 15 amino acids. CDR3 region: CASSVNSGLNEKLFF. The CDR3 DNA follows: TGCGCCAGCAGCGTTAATTCGGGACTTAATGAAAAACTGTTTTTT.

This clonotype was seen many times. The chain employs TRBV6-7 and TRBJ2-7; D remains unclear. TRBV6-7 is given ORF status, its function remaining uncertain. The V end was cut by 10 bases, the J end by 2 bases, with 15 bases between. This CDR3 region has 13 residues. The DNA for the CDR3 is TGTGCCAACGAACGATATCAAGCCTACGAGCAGTACTTC. Its protein product is CANERYQAYEQYF.

This clonotype was observed at least ten times. The chain recombines TRBV24-1 with TRBJ1-4; D is unresolved. The CDR3 is 16 amino acids. V lost 10 bases to trimming and J lost 0 bases, with 17 bases between them. Germline CDR1 is KGHDR and CDR2 is SFDVKD. The CDR3 region is CATPRACTTTNEKLFF. In DNA form, the CDR3 reads TGTGCCACACCTAGGGCATGTACGACAACTAATGAAAAACTGTTTTTT.